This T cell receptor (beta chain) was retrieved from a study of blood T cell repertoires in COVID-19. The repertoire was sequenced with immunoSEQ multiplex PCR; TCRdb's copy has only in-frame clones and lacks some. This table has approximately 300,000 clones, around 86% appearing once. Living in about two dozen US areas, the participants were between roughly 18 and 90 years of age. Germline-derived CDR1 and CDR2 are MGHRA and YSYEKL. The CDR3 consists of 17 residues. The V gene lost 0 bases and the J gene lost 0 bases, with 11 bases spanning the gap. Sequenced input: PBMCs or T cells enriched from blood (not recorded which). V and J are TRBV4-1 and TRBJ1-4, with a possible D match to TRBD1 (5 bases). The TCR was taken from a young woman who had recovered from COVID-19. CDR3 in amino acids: CASSQDTRQSTNEKLFF. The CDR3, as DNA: TGCGCCAGCAGCCAAGATACCCGACAGTCAACTAATGAAAAACTGTTTTTT.